This T cell receptor (beta chain) appears in the sequencing data of a study of Graves' ophthalmopathy and Graves' hyperthyroidism. Notes on the study in general: Blood samples also showed most expanded thyroid clonotypes exceeding 0.001 frequency.

The CDR3 totals 15 residues. V lost 5 bases and J 2 bases, leaving 15 bases between the germline ends. Scientists amplified the TCR beta CDR3 regions from RNA transcripts. Second-round multiplex PCR came after a first-round RT-PCR that employed HTBI primers. TCRdb fed the multiplex PCR reads into MiXCR, producing one record per CDR3 protein. The sample records hundreds of thousands of distinct CDR3 sequences, about a fifth being singletons. Hyperthyroidism was new, under 2 months, in patients aged 18 to 65. This clonotype was counted at least ten times. What it binds is not known. The chain has TRBV12-3 or TRBV12-4 and TRBJ1-2; D is uncertain. This receptor was taken from a woman under 30 with stable Graves' hyperthyroidism. Some clones in this sample may be carry-over from other donors' samples. Sequencing was carried out using peripheral blood. The CDR3 bases are TGTGCCAGCAGTGACCTGGCTGGCGGGAACTATGGCTACACCTTC. The encoded protein is CASSDLAGGNYGYTF.